The T cell receptor beta chain under discussion was sequenced for a study of cytomegalovirus exposure and HLA in healthy donors. Study outcomes and limitations: Researchers left out some V segments, among them TRBV6-2 and TRBV6-3, as indistinguishable.

Primers included in the PCR were 60 Vbeta and 13 Jbeta primers. Assay used: immunoSEQ multiplex PCR; TCRdb lists only in-frame clones, some missing. The table includes approximately 140,000 clones, roughly four fifths detected once. This clone was recorded once. Its antigen is not identified. The CDR3 contains 16 residues. Trimming took 2 bases from V and 5 from J, leaving 19 bases between them. Germline V lookup: CDR1 KGHSH, CDR2 LQKENI. The sequencing input was PBMCs. The sequence came from a woman aged 40-49 years in good health and CMV-seropositive. The chain recombines TRBV18 with TRBJ2-7; D perhaps matches TRBD1 (6 bases). As DNA, the CDR3 is TGTGCCAGCTCACCAGCACAGGGCTTGGGGCTGGACGAGCAGTACTTC. Residues: CASSPAQGLGLDEQYF.